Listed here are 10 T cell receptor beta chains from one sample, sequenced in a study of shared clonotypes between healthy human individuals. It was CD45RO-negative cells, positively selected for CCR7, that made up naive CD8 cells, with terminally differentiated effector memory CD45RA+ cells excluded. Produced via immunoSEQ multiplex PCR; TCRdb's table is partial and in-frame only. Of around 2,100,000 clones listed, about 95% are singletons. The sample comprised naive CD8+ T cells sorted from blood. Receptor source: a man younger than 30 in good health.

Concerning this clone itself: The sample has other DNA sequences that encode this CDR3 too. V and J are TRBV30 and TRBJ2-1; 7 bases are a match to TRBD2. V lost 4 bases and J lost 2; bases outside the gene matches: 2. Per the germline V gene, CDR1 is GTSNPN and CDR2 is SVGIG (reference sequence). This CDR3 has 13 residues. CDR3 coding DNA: TGTGCCTGGACTAGCGGTACCTACAATGAGCAGTTCTTC. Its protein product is CAWTSGTYNEQFF.

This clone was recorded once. The CDR3 DNA reads as TGTGCCAGCAGCTTTGCAGCGTCGACTGAAGCTTTCTTT. It encodes CASSFAASTEAFF. The chain uses TRBV5-5 and TRBJ1-1; D not certain. The CDR3 totals 13 residues. From germline, CDR1 is SGHKS and CDR2 YYEKEE (reference sequence). Deletions cut 2 bases from V and 5 bases from J, with 10 bases between.

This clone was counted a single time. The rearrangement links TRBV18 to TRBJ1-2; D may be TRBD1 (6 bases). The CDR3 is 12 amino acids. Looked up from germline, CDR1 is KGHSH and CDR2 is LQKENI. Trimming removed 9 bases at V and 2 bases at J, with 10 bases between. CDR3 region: CASLGQNYGYTF. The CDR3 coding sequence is TGTGCCAGTCTAGGACAGAACTATGGCTACACCTTC.

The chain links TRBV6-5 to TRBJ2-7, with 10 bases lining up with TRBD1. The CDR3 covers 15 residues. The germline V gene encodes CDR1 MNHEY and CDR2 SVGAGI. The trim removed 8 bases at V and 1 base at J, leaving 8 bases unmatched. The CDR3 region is CASQMDRGLSYEQYF. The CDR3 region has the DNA TGTGCCAGCCAAATGGACAGGGGGTTATCCTACGAGCAGTACTTC.

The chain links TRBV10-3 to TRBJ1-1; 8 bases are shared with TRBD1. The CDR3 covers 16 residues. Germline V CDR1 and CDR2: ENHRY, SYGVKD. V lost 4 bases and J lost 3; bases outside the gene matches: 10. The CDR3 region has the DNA TGTGCCATCAGTGTGTCCGGGACAGGCCTTTACACTGAAGCTTTCTTT. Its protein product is CAISVSGTGLYTEAFF.

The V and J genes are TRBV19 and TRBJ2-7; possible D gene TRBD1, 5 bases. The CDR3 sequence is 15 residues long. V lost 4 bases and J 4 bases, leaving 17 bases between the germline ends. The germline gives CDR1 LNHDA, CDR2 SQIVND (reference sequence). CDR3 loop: CASSTDRSTWYEQYF. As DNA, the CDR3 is TGTGCCAGTAGTACAGACAGAAGTACCTGGTACGAGCAGTACTTC.

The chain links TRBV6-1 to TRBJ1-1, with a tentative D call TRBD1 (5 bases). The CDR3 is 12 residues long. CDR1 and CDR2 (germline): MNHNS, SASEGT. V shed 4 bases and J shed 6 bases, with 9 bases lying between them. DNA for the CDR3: TGTGCCAGCAGTGTGGGACTCTCTGAAGCTTTCTTT. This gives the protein CASSVGLSEAFF.

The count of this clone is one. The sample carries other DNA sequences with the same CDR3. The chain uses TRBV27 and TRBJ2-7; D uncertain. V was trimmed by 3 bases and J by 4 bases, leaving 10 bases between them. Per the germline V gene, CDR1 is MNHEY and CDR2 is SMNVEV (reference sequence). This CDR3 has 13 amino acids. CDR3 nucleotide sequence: TGTGCCAGCAGTTTTCGCGGCTCATACGAGCAGTACTTC. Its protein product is CASSFRGSYEQYF.

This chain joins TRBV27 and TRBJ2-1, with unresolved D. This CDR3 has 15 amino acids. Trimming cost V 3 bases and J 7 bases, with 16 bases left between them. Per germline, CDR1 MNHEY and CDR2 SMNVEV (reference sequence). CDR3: CASSLLVGQQNEQFF. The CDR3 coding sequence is TGTGCCAGCAGTTTGTTGGTCGGCCAGCAGAATGAGCAGTTCTTC.

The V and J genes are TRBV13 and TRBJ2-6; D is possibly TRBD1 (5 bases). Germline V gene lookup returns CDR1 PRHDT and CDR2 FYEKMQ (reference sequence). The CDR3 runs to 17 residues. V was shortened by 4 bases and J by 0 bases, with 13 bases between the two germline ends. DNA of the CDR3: TGTGCCAGCAGCTCCTTGACAGCAATCTCTGGGGCCAACGTCCTGACTTTC. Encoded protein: CASSSLTAISGANVLTF. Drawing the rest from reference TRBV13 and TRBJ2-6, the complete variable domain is AAGVIQSPRHLIKEKRETATLKCYPIPRHDTVYWYQQGPGQDPQFLISFYEKMQSDKGSIPDRFSAQQFSDYHSELNMSSLELGDSALYFCASSSLTAISGANVLTFGAGSRLTVL.